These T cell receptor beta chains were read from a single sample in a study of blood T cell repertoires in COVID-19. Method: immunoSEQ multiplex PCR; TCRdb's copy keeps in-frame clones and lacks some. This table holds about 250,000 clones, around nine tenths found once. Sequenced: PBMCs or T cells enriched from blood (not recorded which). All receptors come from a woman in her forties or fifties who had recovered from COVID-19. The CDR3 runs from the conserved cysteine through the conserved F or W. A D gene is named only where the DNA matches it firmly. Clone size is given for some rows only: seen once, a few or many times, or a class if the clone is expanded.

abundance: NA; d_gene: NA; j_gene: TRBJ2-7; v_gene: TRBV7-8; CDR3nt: TGTGCCAGCAGCTTAGTTTCCGGACTGATAAACTACGAGCAGTACTTC; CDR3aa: CASSLVSGLINYEQYF
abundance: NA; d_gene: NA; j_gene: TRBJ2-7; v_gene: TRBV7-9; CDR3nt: TGTGCCAGCAGCAGGGGGGCGGACAGGTCCTACGAGCAGTACTTC; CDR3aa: CASSRGADRSYEQYF
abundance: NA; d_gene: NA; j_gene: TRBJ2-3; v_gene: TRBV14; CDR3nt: TGTGCCAGCAGCCAAGACGCTGGGGGCATTTCGTCCACAGATACGCAGTATTTT; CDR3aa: CASSQDAGGISSTDTQYF
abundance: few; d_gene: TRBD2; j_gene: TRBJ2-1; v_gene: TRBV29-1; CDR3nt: TGCAGCGTTGACCTAGCGGGTACCTACAATGAGCAGTTCTTC; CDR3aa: CSVDLAGTYNEQFF
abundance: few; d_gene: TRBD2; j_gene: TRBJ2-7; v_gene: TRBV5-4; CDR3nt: TGTGCCAGCAGCCCCCGGACTAGGTCCTACGAGCAGTACTTC; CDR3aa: CASSPRTRSYEQYF
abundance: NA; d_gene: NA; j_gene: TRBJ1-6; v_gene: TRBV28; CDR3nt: TGTGCCAGCATTGCAGGGGCCAATAATTCACCCCTCCACTTT; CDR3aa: CASIAGANNSPLHF
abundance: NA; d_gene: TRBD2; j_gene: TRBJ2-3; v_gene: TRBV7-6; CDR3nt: TGTGCCAGCAGCCCATTGAGGACCGGGACTAGCCCAGATACGCAGTATTTT; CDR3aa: CASSPLRTGTSPDTQYF
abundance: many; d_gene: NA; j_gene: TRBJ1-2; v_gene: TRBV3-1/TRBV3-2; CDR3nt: TGTGCCAGCAGCCAAGAGCCGCTAGACTATGGCTACACCTTC; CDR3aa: CASSQEPLDYGYTF
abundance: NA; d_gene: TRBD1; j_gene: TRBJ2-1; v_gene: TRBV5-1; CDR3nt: TGCGCCAGCAGCTTGGGTTACTCAGGGGGTGAGCAGTTCTTC; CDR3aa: CASSLGYSGGEQFF
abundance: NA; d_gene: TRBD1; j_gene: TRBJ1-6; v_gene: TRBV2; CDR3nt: TGTGCCAGCGGCCGGGACAGTGCTAATTCACCCCTCCACTTT; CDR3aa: CASGRDSANSPLHF
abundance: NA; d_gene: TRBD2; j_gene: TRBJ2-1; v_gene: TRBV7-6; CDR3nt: TGTGCCAGCAGCCCACTAGCGGGAAGCTCCTACAATGAGCAGTTCTTC; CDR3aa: CASSPLAGSSYNEQFF
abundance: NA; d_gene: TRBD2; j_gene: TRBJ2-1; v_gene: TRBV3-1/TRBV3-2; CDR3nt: TGTGCCAGCAGCCTTGGCGGGAGGGGTGGTGAGCAGTTCTTC; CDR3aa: CASSLGGRGGEQFF
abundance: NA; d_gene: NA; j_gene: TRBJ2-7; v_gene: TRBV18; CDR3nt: TGTGCCAGCTCACCCCCGGGACTCCGAGGCCACGAGCAGTACTTC; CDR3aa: CASSPPGLRGHEQYF
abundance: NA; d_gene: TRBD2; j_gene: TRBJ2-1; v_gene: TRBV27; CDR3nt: TGTGCCAGCAGTTCAACTTCACAGCTACTAGCGGAGTACTACAATGAGCAGTTCTTC; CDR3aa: CASSSTSQLLAEYYNEQFF
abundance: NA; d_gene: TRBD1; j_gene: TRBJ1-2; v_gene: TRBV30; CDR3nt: TGTGCCTGGAGGACATTCCCGGACAGGGCTAACTATGGCTACACCTTC; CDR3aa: CAWRTFPDRANYGYTF
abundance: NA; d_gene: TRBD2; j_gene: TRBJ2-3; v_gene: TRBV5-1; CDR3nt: TGCGCCAGCAGCTTAGGGACTAGCGGGAGGGCTAGCACAGATACGCAGTATTTT; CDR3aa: CASSLGTSGRASTDTQYF
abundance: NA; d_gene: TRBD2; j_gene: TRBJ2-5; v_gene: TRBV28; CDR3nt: TGTGCCAGCAGTTTATTTTTTGGACTAGGGGAGACCCAGTACTTC; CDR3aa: CASSLFFGLGETQYF
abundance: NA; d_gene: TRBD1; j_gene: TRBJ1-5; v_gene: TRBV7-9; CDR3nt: TGTGCCAGCAGCTCATTGACGACAGGGTCGGCGGAGCCCCAGCATTTT; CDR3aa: CASSSLTTGSAEPQHF
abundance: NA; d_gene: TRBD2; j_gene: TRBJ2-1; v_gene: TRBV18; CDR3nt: TGTGCCAGCTCACCCACGGGACTAGAAGAGCAGTTCTTC; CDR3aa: CASSPTGLEEQFF
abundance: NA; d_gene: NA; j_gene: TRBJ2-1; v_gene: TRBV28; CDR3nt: TGTGCCAGCAGTCTCCCGCAGGGTGACCGCTACAATGAGCAGTTCTTC; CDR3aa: CASSLPQGDRYNEQFF
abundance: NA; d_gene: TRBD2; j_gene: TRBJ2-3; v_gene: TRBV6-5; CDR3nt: TGTGCCAGCAGGACCGGGACTAGAAATTCAGATACGCAGTATTTT; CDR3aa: CASRTGTRNSDTQYF
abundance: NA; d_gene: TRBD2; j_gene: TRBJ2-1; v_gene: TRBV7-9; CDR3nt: TGTGCCAGCAGCCTAGCGGGAGGGCGCTACAATGAGCAGTTCTTC; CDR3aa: CASSLAGGRYNEQFF
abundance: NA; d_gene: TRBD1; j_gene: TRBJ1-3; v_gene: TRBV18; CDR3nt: TGTGCCAGCTCACCACTCCCCCCACAGGGGGCCACTGGAAACACCATATATTTT; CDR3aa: CASSPLPPQGATGNTIYF
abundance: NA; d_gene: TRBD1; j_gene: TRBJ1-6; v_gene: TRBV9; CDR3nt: TGTGCCAGCAGCGTAGGGGACAGGGGGTGGTCCTATAATTCACCCCTCCACTTT; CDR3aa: CASSVGDRGWSYNSPLHF
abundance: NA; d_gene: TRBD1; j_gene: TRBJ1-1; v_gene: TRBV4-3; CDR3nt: TGCGCCAGCAGCCAAGATATTGACAGGGGGCGGGGTGAAGCTTTCTTT; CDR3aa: CASSQDIDRGRGEAFF
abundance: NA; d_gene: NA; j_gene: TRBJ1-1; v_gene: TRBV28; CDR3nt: TGTGCCAGCAGACCCCGGCGAGACTCAAACACTGAAGCTTTCTTT; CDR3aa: CASRPRRDSNTEAFF
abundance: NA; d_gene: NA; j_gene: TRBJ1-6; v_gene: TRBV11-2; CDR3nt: TGTGCCAGCAGCTTATCCGGCTTGAGGGATTCACCCCTCCACTTT; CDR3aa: CASSLSGLRDSPLHF
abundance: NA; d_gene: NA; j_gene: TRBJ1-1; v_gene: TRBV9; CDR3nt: TGTGCCAGCAGCCCCGGGAACACTGAAGCTTTCTTT; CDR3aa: CASSPGNTEAFF
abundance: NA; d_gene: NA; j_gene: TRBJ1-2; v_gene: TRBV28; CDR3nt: TGTGCCAGCAGTCCCTTTCGTTGGGGGGGGTATAACTATGGCTACACCTTC; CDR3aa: CASSPFRWGGYNYGYTF
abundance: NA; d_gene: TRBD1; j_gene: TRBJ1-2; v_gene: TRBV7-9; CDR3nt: TGTGCCAGCAGCCCATCGGGACAGCAAGCTAACTATGGCTACACCTTC; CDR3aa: CASSPSGQQANYGYTF
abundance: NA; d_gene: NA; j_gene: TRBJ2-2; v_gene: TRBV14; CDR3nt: TGTGCCAGCAGCCAAGATGCGGGACCCTTCACCGGGGAGCTGTTTTTT; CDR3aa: CASSQDAGPFTGELFF
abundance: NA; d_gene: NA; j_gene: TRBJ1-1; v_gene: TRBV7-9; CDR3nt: TGTGCCAGCAGCTTAGATTCGACAACTGAAGCTTTCTTT; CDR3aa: CASSLDSTTEAFF
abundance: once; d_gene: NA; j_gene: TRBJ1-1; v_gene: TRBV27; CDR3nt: TGTGCCAGCATCCCCGGTGCGGGGCGCCAGTCGGGGGACACTGAAGCTTTCTTT; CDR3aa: CASIPGAGRQSGDTEAFF
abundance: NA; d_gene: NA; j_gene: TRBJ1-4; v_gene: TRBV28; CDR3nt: TGTGCCAGCAGTTCCGGGACACCTATCGAAAAACTGTTTTTT; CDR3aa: CASSSGTPIEKLFF
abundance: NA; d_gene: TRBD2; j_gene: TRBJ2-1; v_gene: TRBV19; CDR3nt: TGTGCCAGTAGCCCCCGGTTGATTGTGGTAGCGGGAGGGCCGGGTGAGCAGTTCTTC; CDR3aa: CASSPRLIVVAGGPGEQFF